This is a list of T cell receptor beta chains from one sample in a study of blood T cell repertoires in COVID-19. The method was immunoSEQ multiplex PCR; TCRdb's version includes in-frame clones alone and lacks a portion of them. The data contain some 200,000 clones, roughly 90% of them singletons. The source material was peripheral blood. The receptors derive from a woman aged 40 to 50 with acute or convalescent COVID-19. Both conserved end residues are part of each CDR3. A D gene is named only where the DNA matches it firmly. For some rows the clone size is stated as once, few or many, or as a class when expanded; others skip it.

DNA: TGTGCCAGCAGGGTAATGACAGGGGCGGATCAGCCCCAGCATTTT
CDR3: CASRVMTGADQPQHF
size: -
length: 15
J: TRBJ1-5
D: TRBD1
V: TRBV2

DNA: TGTGCCAGCAGTTTTTTTCAGGGGGAAGGGGGACAGCCCCAGCATTTT
CDR3: CASSFFQGEGGQPQHF
size: -
length: 16
J: TRBJ1-5
D: TRBD1
V: TRBV2

DNA: TGTGCCAGCACTTACAGGGGGAACACTGAAGCTTTCTTT
CDR3: CASTYRGNTEAFF
size: once
length: 13
J: TRBJ1-1
D: TRBD1
V: TRBV2

DNA: TGTGCCAGCAGCCGAGGCCCGTATAGTTCCTACAATGAGCAGTTCTTC
CDR3: CASSRGPYSSYNEQFF
size: -
length: 16
J: TRBJ2-1
D: -
V: TRBV7-6

DNA: TGTGCCAGTAGTAGGCTCGGGGTGGGCATAACTGAAGCTTTCTTT
CDR3: CASSRLGVGITEAFF
size: once
length: 15
J: TRBJ1-1
D: -
V: TRBV19

DNA: TGCAGCGTTCTCGGAGTACACTCCGTGCCAGATACGCAGTATTTT
CDR3: CSVLGVHSVPDTQYF
size: -
length: 15
J: TRBJ2-3
D: -
V: TRBV29-1

DNA: TGTGCCTGGAGCCTACCCCAGGGTGGTGAGAACTATGGCTACACCTTC
CDR3: CAWSLPQGGENYGYTF
size: -
length: 16
J: TRBJ1-2
D: -
V: TRBV30

DNA: TGTGCCTGGAGTGATTGGGGCAGGGGGCGAAGAGCTTTCTTT
CDR3: CAWSDWGRGRRAFF
size: -
length: 14
J: TRBJ1-1
D: TRBD1
V: TRBV30

DNA: TGCGCCAGCAGCTTGGTAGCGGGGGACCACAATGAGCAGTTCTTC
CDR3: CASSLVAGDHNEQFF
size: -
length: 15
J: TRBJ2-1
D: TRBD2
V: TRBV5-1

DNA: TGCGCCAGCAGCTTGGGACAGGGCGACACCATATATTTT
CDR3: CASSLGQGDTIYF
size: -
length: 13
J: TRBJ1-3
D: TRBD1
V: TRBV5-1

DNA: TGTGCCAGCAGCTTCTGGACAGGAGAGTGGGAGACCCAGTACTTC
CDR3: CASSFWTGEWETQYF
size: -
length: 15
J: TRBJ2-5
D: TRBD1
V: TRBV7-9

DNA: TGTGCCAGCAGCTTAGACAGGGGAATCACCGGGGAGCTGTTTTTT
CDR3: CASSLDRGITGELFF
size: -
length: 15
J: TRBJ2-2
D: TRBD1
V: TRBV7-2

DNA: TGTGCCAGCAGCTTGGCGGGGAACTATGGCTACACCTTC
CDR3: CASSLAGNYGYTF
size: -
length: 13
J: TRBJ1-2
D: -
V: TRBV5-4

DNA: TGTGCCAGTAGTCCGGGACAGGGTCAGGGGCAGTTCTTC
CDR3: CASSPGQGQGQFF
size: -
length: 13
J: TRBJ2-1
D: TRBD1
V: TRBV19

DNA: TGTGCCAGCAGCGTTACTAGCGGGGGGGCAGAGACCCAGTACTTC
CDR3: CASSVTSGGAETQYF
size: -
length: 15
J: TRBJ2-5
D: TRBD2
V: TRBV7-9

DNA: TGCGCCAGCAGCTCCCGGGGTAGCGGGGCCAAGGGAGATACGCAGTATTTT
CDR3: CASSSRGSGAKGDTQYF
size: once
length: 17
J: TRBJ2-3
D: TRBD2
V: TRBV4-1

DNA: TGTGCCAGCAGCTTAGGGCAGGGGGAGACAGATACGCAGTATTTT
CDR3: CASSLGQGETDTQYF
size: once
length: 15
J: TRBJ2-3
D: TRBD1
V: TRBV11-2

DNA: TGTGCCAGCACCTTGGGACAGACCTATGGCTACACCTTC
CDR3: CASTLGQTYGYTF
size: -
length: 13
J: TRBJ1-2
D: TRBD1
V: TRBV25-1

DNA: TGTGCCAGCAGCTTAGGGGGAGGAAGGTCACCCCTCCACTTT
CDR3: CASSLGGGRSPLHF
size: -
length: 14
J: TRBJ1-6
D: -
V: TRBV13

DNA: TGTGCCAGCAGTTGGGACTTGGAGGATGAAAAACTGTTTTTT
CDR3: CASSWDLEDEKLFF
size: -
length: 14
J: TRBJ1-4
D: -
V: TRBV7-9

DNA: TGTGCCACCAGTGACACCGGGACAGGGGATGGCTACACCTTC
CDR3: CATSDTGTGDGYTF
size: -
length: 14
J: TRBJ1-2
D: TRBD1
V: TRBV24-1

DNA: TGTGCCAGCAGCGTAGGTTGGAGGAACACCGGGGAGCTGTTTTTT
CDR3: CASSVGWRNTGELFF
size: -
length: 15
J: TRBJ2-2
D: -
V: TRBV9

DNA: TGTGCCAGCAGCGCCCGCGGAGATTCACCCCTCCACTTT
CDR3: CASSARGDSPLHF
size: -
length: 13
J: TRBJ1-6
D: -
V: TRBV9

DNA: TGTGCCAGCTCCCGACAGGGCATGAACACTGAAGCTTTCTTT
CDR3: CASSRQGMNTEAFF
size: -
length: 14
J: TRBJ1-1
D: TRBD1
V: TRBV18

DNA: TGTGCCAGCAGCGTAGCGGTTGGGGGACTAGGTCCACAAGAGACCCAGTACTTC
CDR3: CASSVAVGGLGPQETQYF
size: -
length: 18
J: TRBJ2-5
D: TRBD2
V: TRBV4-2

DNA: TGTGCCAGCACCGCACGGGGGGCCCAAGAGACCCAGTACTTC
CDR3: CASTARGAQETQYF
size: -
length: 14
J: TRBJ2-5
D: -
V: TRBV6-6

DNA: TGTGCCATCGCTCCTAGCGGGGGATCCACAGATACGCAGTATTTT
CDR3: CAIAPSGGSTDTQYF
size: -
length: 15
J: TRBJ2-3
D: TRBD2
V: TRBV10-3

DNA: TGTGCCAGCAGCCCTTGGACAGGGGCGAACACTGAAGCTTTCTTT
CDR3: CASSPWTGANTEAFF
size: -
length: 15
J: TRBJ1-1
D: TRBD1
V: TRBV11-2

DNA: TGTGCCAGTAGTAACCCTAGCGGCGGGGCGCACACCGGGGAGCTGTTTTTT
CDR3: CASSNPSGGAHTGELFF
size: -
length: 17
J: TRBJ2-2
D: TRBD2
V: TRBV19

DNA: TGCAGCGTTGCGTTCTCTGGAGGGGATAATTCACCCCTCCACTTT
CDR3: CSVAFSGGDNSPLHF
size: -
length: 15
J: TRBJ1-6
D: -
V: TRBV29-1

DNA: TGTGCCACCAGTGATTTCACAGGGAAGAACACCGGGGAGCTGTTTTTT
CDR3: CATSDFTGKNTGELFF
size: -
length: 16
J: TRBJ2-2
D: -
V: TRBV24-1

DNA: TGTGCCAGCAGTGACCCTATGGGGGGGAGGGTCCAGTATTTT
CDR3: CASSDPMGGRVQYF
size: once
length: 14
J: TRBJ2-3
D: TRBD2
V: TRBV2

DNA: TGTGCCAGCAGTTATTCCGAGACACAAGAAGCTTTCTTT
CDR3: CASSYSETQEAFF
size: -
length: 13
J: TRBJ1-1
D: -
V: TRBV6-5

DNA: TGCGCCAGCAGCCATGCCCGGGACAGGGGGACCACCGGGGAGCTGTTTTTT
CDR3: CASSHARDRGTTGELFF
size: -
length: 17
J: TRBJ2-2
D: TRBD1
V: TRBV4-1

DNA: TGCGCCAGCAGCCAAGTCGGGGGTGGCAATCAGCCCCAGCATTTT
CDR3: CASSQVGGGNQPQHF
size: -
length: 15
J: TRBJ1-5
D: -
V: TRBV4-1

DNA: TGCGCCAGCAGCCAAGACGGGGAGGTCTATGGCTACACCTTC
CDR3: CASSQDGEVYGYTF
size: -
length: 14
J: TRBJ1-2
D: -
V: TRBV4-1

DNA: TGTGCCAGCAGACTAACCGGGGAGCTGTTTTTT
CDR3: CASRLTGELFF
size: -
length: 11
J: TRBJ2-2
D: -
V: TRBV27

DNA: TGTGCCAGCAGCCACGAAGTGGACAGGGGGCAAAAACTTAGCAATCAGCCCCAGCATTTT
CDR3: CASSHEVDRGQKLSNQPQHF
size: few
length: 20
J: TRBJ1-5
D: TRBD1
V: TRBV14

DNA: TGTGCCAGTAGGACCTGGGGACAGGGTAACTATGGCTACACCTTC
CDR3: CASRTWGQGNYGYTF
size: -
length: 15
J: TRBJ1-2
D: TRBD1
V: TRBV19

DNA: TGTGCCAGCAGCCATCATCAGGGGCCGCGCTACCAAGAGACCCAGTACTTC
CDR3: CASSHHQGPRYQETQYF
size: -
length: 17
J: TRBJ2-5
D: -
V: TRBV3-1/TRBV3-2

DNA: TGCGCCAGCAGCGCCTATAGGCAGGGGGCCGCACAAGAGACCCAGTACTTC
CDR3: CASSAYRQGAAQETQYF
size: -
length: 17
J: TRBJ2-5
D: TRBD1
V: TRBV5-1